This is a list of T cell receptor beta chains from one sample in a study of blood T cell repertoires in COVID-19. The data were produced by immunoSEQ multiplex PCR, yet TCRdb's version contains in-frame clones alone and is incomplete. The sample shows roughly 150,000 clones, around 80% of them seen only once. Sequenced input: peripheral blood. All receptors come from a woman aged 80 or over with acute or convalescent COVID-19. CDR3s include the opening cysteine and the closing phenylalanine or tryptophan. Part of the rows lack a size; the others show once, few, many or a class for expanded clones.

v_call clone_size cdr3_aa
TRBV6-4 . CASSDSGAPRFNEQFF
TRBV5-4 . CASSLSLAGFNEQFF
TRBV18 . CASSPPGRQGSGYTF
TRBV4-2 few CASSQDLTAGNTIYF
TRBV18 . CASSPLTGELFF
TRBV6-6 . CAGGTGAETQYF
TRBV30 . CAWSVLTGLWGGYTF
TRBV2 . CASSAGTGEQYF
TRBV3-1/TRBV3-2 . CASSHGGLVGYTF
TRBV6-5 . CASSSSGSADTQYF
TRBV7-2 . CASRPDRDQPQHF
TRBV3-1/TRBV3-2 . CASSSGLAGVSYEQYF
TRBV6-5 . CASHRPPSYEQYF
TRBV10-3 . CAISETTSGSGLETQYF
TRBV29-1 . CSVGGTGTGSTEAFF
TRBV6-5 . CASSFNRGRDYGYTF
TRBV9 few CASSPQDGFEAFF
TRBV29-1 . CSVEEGGDEQFF
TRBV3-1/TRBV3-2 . CASSQTENTEAFF
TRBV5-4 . CASSLARGASYNEQFF
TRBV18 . CASSPGRNSYEQYF
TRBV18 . CASSTIANTQYF
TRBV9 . CASSVSGGQTTQGEKLFF
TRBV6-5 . CASSYEIAGGSDTQYF
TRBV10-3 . CAISSGQGAYEQYF
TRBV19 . CASTPGLAGLDTQYF
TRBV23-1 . CASSHDYRGSRTGYTF
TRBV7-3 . CASSPTGTYTDTQYF
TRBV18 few CASSPAQIATNEKLFF
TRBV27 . CASSFSSGGYGYTF
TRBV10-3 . CAISESGGDRAYGYTF
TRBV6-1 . CASSDIGHHGYTF
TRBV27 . CASSLRRVNTEAFF
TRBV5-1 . CASSHRQGYNEQFF
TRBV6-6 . CASSYTLLADTQYF
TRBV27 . CASSRTGEVYGYTF
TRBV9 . CASSVATGGNYEQYF
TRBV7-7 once CASSLLAGGNYEQYF
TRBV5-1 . CASGQGDYEQFF
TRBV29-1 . CSVITGAPYEQYF
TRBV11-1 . CASSFRRGYSYNEQFF
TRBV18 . CASSPIQGQDTF
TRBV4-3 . CASSQDQSGETQYF
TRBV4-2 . CASSRGQTTGELFF
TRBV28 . CASNTGLLGGYTF
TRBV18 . CASASATGRSNTGELFF
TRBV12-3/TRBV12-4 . CASSPGSYQPQHF
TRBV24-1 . CATSDTLTGTASGNEQFF
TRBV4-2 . CASSQDGGGGSPDTQYF
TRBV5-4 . CASSSPQRGGTYNEQFF
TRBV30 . CAWAVGYEQYF
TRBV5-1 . CASSLQTGESGNTIYF
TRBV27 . CASSLRQGATYEQYF